Following are 32 T cell receptor beta chains from one sample sequenced in a study of T-cell memory formation after mild COVID-19. TCRdb re-analysed the 5' RACE reads in MiXCR, keeping a single row per CDR3 protein. The sample consists of around 400,000 distinct CDR3 sequences, approximately 25% of them appearing once. The sample taken for sequencing was PBMCs or a T cell subset sorted from them (not recorded which). The receptor source for this set is an adult woman who had mild COVID-19 (a few samples of this study predate the infection). Cell type and time point are not known.

The rearrangement uses TRBV5-1 and TRBJ2-3; TRBD2 aligns across 10 bases. The CDR3 extends over 16 amino acids. V trimming: 4 bases; J trimming: 2 bases; junction bases outside the gene matches: 7. CDR1 is SGHRS, CDR2 YFSETQ, per germline. CDR3 sequence: CASSLRTSGVTDTQYF. The CDR3 DNA sequence: TGCGCCAGCAGCCTACGGACTAGCGGCGTCACAGATACGCAGTATTTT.

In regard to this clonotype: Mismatch with germline at one junction end may stem from a read error. This rearrangement joins TRBV30 to TRBJ2-3; TRBD1 is a possible D gene (6 bases). This CDR3 contains 15 residues. Germline assignment: CDR1 GTSNPN and CDR2 SVGIG (reference sequence). CDR3 protein: CAWKPSGDLTDMQYF. The CDR3 bases are TGTGCCTGGAAGCCTTCAGGGGACCTCACAGATATGCAGTATTTT.

This clonotype occurred many times. CDR3 coding DNA: TGTGCCAGCAGTCCCCGGGAATCCAATGAGCAGTTCTTC. It specifies CASSPRESNEQFF. The V call is TRBV6-6, the J call TRBJ2-1; D is perhaps TRBD2 (5 bases). V shed 5 bases and J shed 6 bases, with 11 bases lying between them. Germline CDR1 MNHNY, CDR2 SVGAGI (reference sequence). The CDR3 has 13 amino acids.

CDR3 coding DNA: TGTGCCAGCAGCTCCTGGGGTCTGACAGGGGCTACCTCAGATACGCAGTATTTT. This codes for CASSSWGLTGATSDTQYF. The rearrangement joins TRBV5-6 to TRBJ2-3; TRBD1 matches 8 bases. V shed 3 bases and J 4 bases; nucleotides not matched to a gene: 16. The CDR3 loop spans 18 amino acids. CDR1 is SGHDT and CDR2 is YYEEEE in the germline V gene.

There are a few counts of this clonotype. The chain joins TRBV18 to TRBJ2-7, with 12 positions matching TRBD1. This CDR3 is built from 15 residues. CDR1 KGHSH and CDR2 LQKENI come from the germline V gene. Trimming took 6 bases from V and 2 from J; bases not matched to a gene: 5. This chain's CDR3 is CASSLRDRGPYEQYF. The DNA of the CDR3 is TGTGCCAGCTCGCTCCGGGACAGGGGGCCCTACGAGCAGTACTTC.

This clonotype was detected only a few times. This rearrangement joins TRBV29-1 to TRBJ2-2; TRBD1 aligns across 9 bases. Germline loops: CDR1 SQVTM, CDR2 ANQGSEA. The V segment lost 4 bases and the J segment 4 bases; nucleotides outside the gene matches: 4. The CDR3 has 14 residues. CDR3 residues: CSVGLDRGTGELFF. The DNA for the CDR3 is TGCAGCGTTGGGTTGGACAGGGGCACCGGGGAGCTGTTTTTT.

This chain joins TRBV24-1 and TRBJ1-2; the D gene is possibly TRBD1 (6 bases). Germline assignment: CDR1 KGHDR and CDR2 SFDVKD. This CDR3 is built from 13 residues. The V gene lost 3 bases and the J gene lost 4 bases, with 8 bases spanning the gap. The CDR3 sequence: CATSDTGSYGYTF. For the CDR3, the DNA is TGTGCCACCAGTGATACAGGGTCCTATGGCTACACCTTC.

This clonotype was recorded a few times. The chain has TRBV7-9 and TRBJ1-5, with a possible D match to TRBD1 (5 bases). From germline, CDR1 is SEHNR and CDR2 FQNEAQ (reference sequence). The CDR3 is 13 amino acids. V was pared by 9 bases and J by 7 bases, with 16 bases between. In nucleotides, the CDR3 is TGTGCCAGTACCAAGGGCAGGGAACAGCCCCAGCATTTT. Translated: CASTKGREQPQHF.

This clonotype was detected a few times. The chain is built from TRBV6-6 and TRBJ2-7; D is uncertain. Germline-derived CDR1 and CDR2 are MNHNY and SVGAGI (reference sequence). V was trimmed by 5 bases and J by 5 bases, leaving 10 bases between them. The CDR3 extends over 12 amino acids. CDR3 protein: CASSKNNHEQYF. The CDR3 nucleotides read TGTGCCAGCAGTAAGAACAACCACGAGCAGTACTTC.

This clonotype was seen once. This rearrangement joins TRBV19 to TRBJ1-1; D is undetermined. The V gene's germline CDR1 is LNHDA and CDR2 SQIVND (reference sequence). The germline V and J ends were trimmed by 3 bases and 1 base, with 18 bases remaining between them. The CDR3 contains 17 residues. Here the CDR3 DNA reads TGTGCCAGTAGTATTTTACCCCGGAGCCCAGGGAACACTGAAGCTTTCTTT. Translation: CASSILPRSPGNTEAFF.

This chain uses TRBV18 with TRBJ1-2, with D uncertain. Germline V lookup: CDR1 KGHSH, CDR2 LQKENI. The CDR3 runs to 14 residues. Trimming pared 0 bases from V and 2 bases from J, leaving 7 bases between. The CDR3 protein is CASSPPQINYGYTF. Here the CDR3 DNA reads TGTGCCAGCTCACCACCACAAATCAACTATGGCTACACCTTC.

DNA of the CDR3: TGTGCCAGCAGGCCGGACTCAACCCCCACAGATACGCAGTATTTT. As protein: CASRPDSTPTDTQYF. The chain carries TRBV12-3 or TRBV12-4 and TRBJ2-3, with D possibly being TRBD2 (5 bases). V was cut by 6 bases and J by 2 bases, with 15 bases left in between. The CDR3 is 15 amino acids.

The rearrangement joins TRBV24-1 to TRBJ2-2; 11 positions match TRBD2. Per the germline V gene, CDR1 is KGHDR and CDR2 is SFDVKD. The CDR3 loop spans 16 amino acids. Trimming at V came to 5 bases and at J to 6 bases, leaving 7 bases not matched to a gene. The CDR3 DNA is TGTGCCACCAGTGGTCCCGGGACTAGCGGTTCCGGGGAGCTGTTTTTT. Protein: CATSGPGTSGSGELFF.

This clonotype came up many times. DNA for the CDR3: TGCGCCAGCAGCTGGACGGGGGCCGAGACCCAGTACTTC. It encodes CASSWTGAETQYF. This chain uses TRBV5-1 with TRBJ2-5; either TRBD1 or TRBD2 may fit D (6 bases each). This CDR3 is 13 amino acids long. With 3 bases removed from V and 5 bases from J, the gap between germline ends came to 11 bases. In germline, CDR1 is SGHRS, CDR2 YFSETQ. The full variable domain, rest sourced from reference TRBV5-1 and TRBJ2-5, is KAGVTQTPRYLIKTRGQQVTLSCSPISGHRSVSWYQQTPGQGLQFLFEYFSETQRNKGNFPGRFSGRQFSNSRSEMNVSTLELGDSALYLCASSWTGAETQYFGPGTRLLVL.

This clonotype was seen a handful of times. CDR3 in DNA: TGCGCCAGCAGCTTGGCCGGCCAGGGTCGGGGCGCCACTGAAGCTTTCTTT. Protein: CASSLAGQGRGATEAFF. J is TRBJ1-1 and V is TRBV5-1, with TRBD1 as a possible D gene (5 bases). CDR1 and CDR2 (germline): SGHRS, YFSETQ. The V and J ends lost 0 bases and 4 bases respectively, with 19 bases between them. The CDR3 covers 17 residues.

The chain is built from TRBV6-5 and TRBJ1-5, with TRBD1 as a possible D gene (5 bases). The CDR3 contains 15 residues. Per the germline V gene, CDR1 is MNHEY and CDR2 is SVGAGI. V lost 2 bases and J 7 bases, leaving 15 bases between the germline ends. The CDR3 loop is CASSYAGEGNQPQHF. CDR3 in DNA: TGTGCCAGCAGTTACGCCGGGGAGGGGAACCAGCCCCAGCATTTT.

The chain employs TRBV6-2 or TRBV6-3 and TRBJ2-7; 8 bases align to TRBD1. This CDR3 contains 14 residues. Germline V CDR1 and CDR2: MNHEY, SVGEGT. Trimming cost V 7 bases and J 5 bases; bases outside gene matches: 10. The CDR3 DNA follows: TGTGCCAGCACCGCCCGACAGGGGATCGACGAGCAGTACTTC. This translates into CASTARQGIDEQYF.

The V call is TRBV12-3 or TRBV12-4, the J call TRBJ2-1; D uncertain. V shed 1 base and J shed 3 bases, with 4 bases lying between them. The CDR3 sequence is 13 residues long. CDR3 region: CASSLGNYNEQFF. The CDR3 DNA follows: TGTGCCAGCAGTTTAGGGAACTACAATGAGCAGTTCTTC.

This clonotype was recorded once. The rearrangement uses TRBV29-1 and TRBJ2-1; D is possibly TRBD1 (5 bases). The CDR3 is 15 amino acids. Germline V gene lookup returns CDR1 SQVTM and CDR2 ANQGSEA. V lost 3 bases and J 4 bases, leaving 16 bases between the germline ends. DNA of the CDR3: TGCAGCGTTGACCGGCAGGGAACCTTATACAATGAGCAGTTCTTC. Protein: CSVDRQGTLYNEQFF.

This clonotype has a handful of counts. The chain carries TRBV20-1 and TRBJ2-3; maybe TRBD2 (5 bases). This CDR3 is 14 amino acids long. CDR1 and CDR2 from the germline V gene are DFQATT and SNEGSKA (reference sequence). The germline V and J ends were trimmed by 6 bases and 2 bases, with 15 bases remaining between them. CDR3 in DNA: TGCAGTGCCCCCCTCCTAGCTCCCACAGATACGCAGTATTTT. Encoded protein: CSAPLLAPTDTQYF.

This clonotype appeared a few times. V and J are TRBV29-1 and TRBJ1-4; D call uncertain. This CDR3 comprises 11 residues. V was pared by 7 bases and J by 10 bases, with 13 bases between. Germline assignment: CDR1 SQVTM and CDR2 ANQGSEA. CDR3 amino acids: CSGTSGGKLFF. The CDR3 region has the DNA TGCAGCGGGACGAGCGGCGGAAAACTGTTTTTT.

The chain carries TRBV7-2 and TRBJ2-1, with TRBD2 matching over 10 bases. The CDR3 is 13 residues long. Trimming cost V 5 bases and J 12 bases; bases outside gene matches: 7. The germline V gene encodes CDR1 SGHTA and CDR2 FQGNSA. The CDR3 sequence: CASSPSGGGGQFF. CDR3 DNA: TGTGCCAGCAGCCCTAGCGGGGGCGGAGGGCAGTTCTTC.

The CDR3: CASSQGPRLTETQYF. The CDR3, as DNA: TGTGCCAGCAGCCAAGGCCCACGACTGACGGAGACCCAGTACTTC. The chain has TRBV3-1 and TRBJ2-5; D gene unclear. The V end was cut by 1 base, the J end by 5 bases, with 14 bases between. This CDR3 comprises 15 residues. Per germline, CDR1 LGHDT and CDR2 YNNKEL (reference sequence).

This clonotype appeared a few times. This chain links TRBV15 with TRBJ1-5; 7 bases line up with TRBD1. CDR1 LNHNV and CDR2 YYDKDF come from the germline V gene (reference sequence). The junction had 9 bases not matched to a gene; V was cut back by 5 bases and J by 5 bases. CDR3 length: 15 residues. CDR3 protein: CATSVLTGIYQPQHF. For the CDR3, the DNA is TGTGCCACCAGCGTACTGACAGGGATTTATCAGCCCCAGCATTTT.

The chain carries TRBV12-3 or TRBV12-4 and TRBJ1-2; D is unresolved. The CDR3 has 13 residues. V lost 2 bases to trimming and J lost 8 bases, with 12 bases between them. In nucleotides, the CDR3 is TGTGCCAGCAGTTTAAAAGGGTCGGGCGGCTACACCTTC. Translating gives CASSLKGSGGYTF.

The rearrangement links TRBV5-1 to TRBJ1-1, with D possibly being TRBD1 (5 bases). This CDR3 contains 14 residues. CDR1 SGHRS and CDR2 YFSETQ come from the germline V gene. V was trimmed by 4 bases and J by 1 base, leaving 11 bases between them. This chain's CDR3 is CASSMTARNTEAFF. The CDR3 coding sequence is TGCGCCAGCAGCATGACAGCCCGGAACACTGAAGCTTTCTTT.

As for this clonotype: With a much larger clone just one base away, this may be a read error. The rearrangement links TRBV7-2 to TRBJ2-7, with D hard to call. There are 15 residues in the CDR3. The germline V gene encodes CDR1 SGHTA and CDR2 FQGNSA. Trimming shortened V by 4 bases and J by 3 bases, and 16 bases separated the two germline ends. CDR3 loop: CASSSPLTLGYEQYF. The CDR3 nucleotides read TGTGCCAGCAGCTCCCCCCTCACCCTCGGCTACGAGCAGTACTTC.

This chain links TRBV12-3 or TRBV12-4 with TRBJ1-2; D not resolved. The V gene lost 6 bases and the J gene lost 4 bases, with 18 bases spanning the gap. This CDR3 region has 15 residues. Here the CDR3 DNA reads TGTGCCAGCAGCCCTTTTCCGGAGCTCCTCTATGGCTACACCTTC. This codes for CASSPFPELLYGYTF.

This clonotype was counted many times. V is TRBV7-6 and J is TRBJ2-5; D gene unclear. The CDR3 is 12 residues long. Germline values: CDR1 SGHVS, CDR2 FNYEAQ. V was clipped by 2 bases and J by 3 bases, with 4 bases between them. DNA for the CDR3: TGTGCCAGCAGCTTACGAGAAGAGACCCAGTACTTC. It is translated as CASSLREETQYF.

This clonotype has only a few counts. The V call is TRBV7-2, the J call TRBJ2-3; 9 bases are shared with TRBD2. Looked up from germline, CDR1 is SGHTA and CDR2 is FQGNSA. Trimming took 4 bases from V and 2 from J; bases not matched to a gene: 13. The CDR3 is 18 residues long. The DNA for the CDR3 is TGTGCCAGCAGCTACGGGGGAGGACTAGCGAGATTCACAGATACGCAGTATTTT. This sequence encodes CASSYGGGLARFTDTQYF.

This chain uses TRBV4-2 with TRBJ2-3; D is ambiguous. The ends were cut back, 1 base at V and 6 bases at J, with 14 bases in the middle. The CDR3 sequence is 15 residues long. In germline, CDR1 is LGHNA, CDR2 YNFKEQ. For the CDR3, the DNA is TGTGCCAGCAGCCAAGTGGAACTGCTGGGGGATACGCAGTATTTT. Translated: CASSQVELLGDTQYF.

V and J are TRBV7-9 and TRBJ2-7; D is perhaps TRBD1 or TRBD2 (5 bases each). V lost 6 bases and J lost 2, with 14 bases in between. The germline V gene has CDR1 SEHNR and CDR2 FQNEAQ (reference sequence). The CDR3 has 14 amino acids. This chain's CDR3 is CASRPVRDPYEQYF. The CDR3 region has the DNA TGTGCCAGCAGGCCCGTCCGGGACCCCTACGAGCAGTACTTC. The variable domain in full, with the rest retrieved from reference TRBV7-9 and TRBJ2-7, is DTGVSQNPRHKITKRGQNVTFRCDPISEHNRLYWYRQTLGQGPEFLTYFQNEAQLEKSRLLSDRFSAERPKGSFSTLEIQRTEQGDSAMYLCASRPVRDPYEQYFGPGTRLTVT.